These 11 T cell receptor beta chains came from one sample sequenced in a study of T cells in Graves' hyperthyroidism and ophthalmopathy. RNA transcripts were the template for amplifying TCR beta CDR3 regions. Using the HTBI primer set, a first-round RT-PCR was run on the TCR CDR3. TCRdb passed the multiplex PCR reads through MiXCR, listing each CDR3 protein once. Among around 610,000 distinct CDR3 sequences, roughly 14% were seen once, and the ten largest hold approximately 4.3%. The sequencing sample was made of blood. These receptors were obtained from a woman in her thirties or forties with Graves' ophthalmopathy.

This clonotype was seen many times. CDR3 nucleotides: TGTGCCAGCAGCCCTCACCCCAAGGCAGCGCACACCGGGGAGCTGTTTTTT. This codes for CASSPHPKAAHTGELFF. This chain joins TRBV7-8 and TRBJ2-2; no firm D call. This CDR3 contains 17 residues. In germline, CDR1 is SGHVS, CDR2 FQNEAQ. V gave up 5 bases and J gave up 3 bases, with 19 bases separating them.

As regards this clonotype: This may be a read error: a much more frequent sequence differs by one nucleotide. The chain has TRBV20-1 and TRBJ1-1; no firm D call. CDR3 length: 13 amino acids. Germline V gives CDR1 DFQATT, CDR2 SNEGSKA (reference sequence). The CDR3 DNA reads as TGCGGTGCTTCCGGACTGAAGAACACTGAAGCTTTCTTT. Protein product: CGASGLKNTEAFF.

Only one count was recorded for this clonotype. This chain uses TRBV11-2 with TRBJ1-1, with D possibly matching TRBD1 (5 bases). The CDR3 has 15 residues. Between the trimmed V and J ends, which lost 5 bases and 0 bases, there was a span of 13 bases. Germline CDR1 SGHAT, CDR2 FQNNGV. CDR3 sequence: CASSPATEMNTEAFF. CDR3 sequence (DNA): TGTGCCAGCAGCCCAGCGACAGAAATGAACACTGAAGCTTTCTTT. Drawing the rest from reference TRBV11-2 and TRBJ1-1, the complete variable domain is EAGVAQSPRYKIIEKRQSVAFWCNPISGHATLYWYQQILGQGPKLLIQFQNNGVVDDSQLPKDRFSAERLKGVDSTLKIQPAKLEDSAVYLCASSPATEMNTEAFFGQGTRLTVV.

The V call is TRBV20-1, the J call TRBJ2-7; 9 nucleotides match TRBD2. There are 15 residues in the CDR3. V lost 5 bases, J lost 2 bases, and 10 bases stayed unmatched. In germline, CDR1 is DFQATT, CDR2 SNEGSKA (reference sequence). The CDR3 spells CSAGVAGARAYEQYF. In nucleotides, the CDR3 is TGCAGTGCTGGGGTAGCGGGAGCACGGGCCTACGAGCAGTACTTC.

This clonotype was detected ten times or more. The gene calls are TRBV2 and TRBJ2-7, with 8 bases lining up with TRBD2. This CDR3 contains 14 residues. Germline V CDR1 and CDR2: SNHLY, FYNNEI. V lost 6 bases to trimming and J lost 3 bases; unmatched junction nucleotides: 7. The CDR3 bases are TGTGCCAGCAGCGAGGCGGGAGGTGGCTACGAGCAGTACTTC. The encoded protein is CASSEAGGGYEQYF.

CDR3 coding DNA: TGCGCCAGCAGCCTAGCGCCCCACTCCTACGAGCAGTACTTC. This gives the protein CASSLAPHSYEQYF. V is TRBV5-1 and J is TRBJ2-7; D might be TRBD2 (6 bases). Germline CDR1 SGHRS, CDR2 YFSETQ. V was trimmed by 4 bases and J by 0 bases, leaving 11 bases between them. This CDR3 comprises 14 residues.

This clonotype occurred many times. This chain links TRBV12-3 or TRBV12-4 with TRBJ2-7; 11 positions agree with TRBD2. V was pared by 5 bases and J by 0 bases, with 0 bases of the junction left unmatched. CDR3 length equals 14 residues. This CDR3 reads CASSTSGSSYEQYF. CDR3 bases: TGTGCCAGCAGTACTAGCGGGAGCTCCTACGAGCAGTACTTC.

In its sample, this clonotype was seen many times. The rearrangement links TRBV6-5 to TRBJ1-1; D gene uncertain. With 0 bases removed from V and 4 bases from J, the gap between germline ends came to 6 bases. This CDR3 region has 13 residues. Per germline, CDR1 MNHEY and CDR2 SVGAGI. This chain's CDR3 is CASSYSRVTEAFF. As DNA, the CDR3 is TGTGCCAGCAGTTACTCACGGGTCACTGAAGCTTTCTTT.

At least ten counts were recorded for this clonotype. The rearrangement uses TRBV28 and TRBJ2-3; D not resolved. Germline values: CDR1 MDHEN, CDR2 SYDVKM. V lost 5 bases to trimming and J lost 2 bases, with 20 bases between them. The CDR3 is made up of 17 amino acids. DNA for the CDR3: TGTGCCAGCAGTCCTCTTGCCCAGCAGGCCCCCACAGATACGCAGTATTTT. Translating gives CASSPLAQQAPTDTQYF. Complete variable domain (other parts from reference TRBV28 and TRBJ2-3): DVKVTQSSRYLVKRTGEKVFLECVQDMDHENMFWYRQDPGLGLRLIYFSYDVKMKEKGDIPEGYSVSREKKERFSLILESASTNQTSMYLCASSPLAQQAPTDTQYFGPGTRLTVL.

Comment on this clonotype: A read error is possible here, since a much larger clone lies one base away. This chain joins TRBV18 and TRBJ2-5; D is undetermined. V was clipped by 5 bases and J by 0 bases, with 10 bases between them. Germline CDR1 is KGHSH and CDR2 is LQKENI. This CDR3 has 14 residues. The CDR3 nucleotides read TGTGCCAGCTCAACCAATGAATACCAAGAGACCCAGTACTTC. The encoded protein is CASSTNEYQETQYF.

This chain links TRBV19 with TRBJ2-5; the D gene could be TRBD1 or TRBD2 (7 bases each). CDR1 LNHDA and CDR2 SQIVND come from the germline V gene (reference sequence). The ends were cut back, 6 bases at V and 4 bases at J, with 21 bases in the middle. The CDR3 sequence is 16 residues long. CDR3 sequence reads: CASRGGEGALRETQYF. CDR3 DNA sequence: TGTGCCAGTAGGGGGGGGGAGGGGGCCCTACGAGAGACCCAGTACTTC.